Below are 21 T cell receptor beta chains sequenced from a single sample in a study of T cell responses to AZD1222 COVID-19 vaccine. This table comes from immunoSEQ multiplex PCR, and its TCRdb copy is limited to in-frame clones, with some not included. The sample has over 100,000 clones, around 86% seen once; the top ten hold 20% to 25%. The sample consisted of peripheral blood, taken on day 0 of AZD1222 vaccination. The source is an adult in good health.

The chain employs TRBV19 and TRBJ2-3; the D gene is possibly TRBD2 (6 bases). The germline V gene encodes CDR1 LNHDA and CDR2 SQIVND (reference sequence). The CDR3 covers 14 residues. V was cut by 6 bases and J by 1 base, with 11 bases left in between. Here the CDR3 DNA reads TGTGCCAGTAGGACGCCGGGGGGCACAGATACGCAGTATTTT. Protein: CASRTPGGTDTQYF. Supplemented by reference TRBV19 and TRBJ2-3, the full variable domain reads DGGITQSPKYLFRKEGQNVTLSCEQNLNHDAMYWYRQDPGQGLRLIYYSQIVNDFQKGDIAEGYSVSREKKESFPLTVTSAQKNPTAFYLCASRTPGGTDTQYFGPGTRLTVL.

The genes are TRBV6-5 and TRBJ1-5, with D unclear. This CDR3 region has 13 residues. V was cut by 5 bases and J by 6 bases, with 11 bases left in between. Germline V CDR1 and CDR2: MNHEY, SVGAGI. The CDR3 nucleotides read TGTGCCAGCAGTCCACATAGTGGTCAGCCCCAGCATTTT. Its protein product is CASSPHSGQPQHF.

This sequence joins TRBV6-5 and TRBJ1-2; 7 nucleotides agree with TRBD1. The CDR3 consists of 14 residues. Trimming took 6 bases from V and 4 from J; bases not matched to a gene: 8. Germline V gene lookup returns CDR1 MNHEY and CDR2 SVGAGI. The CDR3 region is CASSRPGQSYGYTF. The CDR3 DNA reads TGTGCCAGCAGCCGCCCGGGACAGTCCTATGGCTACACCTTC.

CDR3 in amino acids: CASSIRLGGPYNEQFF. CDR3 DNA: TGTGCCAGCAGCATCCGACTAGGTGGCCCCTACAATGAGCAGTTCTTC. The J gene is TRBJ2-1, the V gene TRBV9; maybe TRBD2 (6 bases). The V gene lost 4 bases and the J gene lost 2 bases, with 16 bases spanning the gap. CDR3 length: 16 amino acids. CDR1 is SGDLS and CDR2 is YYNGEE in the germline V gene. Full variable domain (missing parts from reference TRBV9 and TRBJ2-1): DSGVTQTPKHLITATGQRVTLRCSPRSGDLSVYWYQQSLDQGLQFLIQYYNGEERAKGNILERFSAQQFPDLHSELNLSSLELGDSALYFCASSIRLGGPYNEQFFGPGTRLTVL.

The chain uses TRBV21-1 and TRBJ1-1. TRBV21-1 constitutes a pseudogene. There are 14 residues in the CDR3. This CDR3 reads CASSPQRGVAEAFF. Here the CDR3 DNA reads TGTGCCAGCAGCCCGCAGAGGGGGGTCGCTGAAGCTTTCTTT.

V and J are TRBV3-1 (or the pseudogene TRBV3-2) and TRBJ2-7; possibly TRBD2 for D (6 bases). Germline CDR1 and CDR2: LGHDT and YNNKEL (reference sequence). The CDR3 is made up of 16 amino acids. Trimming took off 0 bases at V and 2 bases at J, with 14 bases between the two ends. The CDR3 loop is CASSQDILAVPYEQYF. CDR3 sequence (DNA): TGTGCCAGCAGCCAAGATATCTTAGCGGTACCCTACGAGCAGTACTTC.

The chain couples TRBV3-1 (or the pseudogene TRBV3-2) to TRBJ2-1; a possible D gene is TRBD2 (6 bases). CDR1 is LGHDT, CDR2 YNNKEL, per germline (reference sequence). Trimming stripped 2 bases from V and 7 bases from J, with 18 bases between. The CDR3 spans 16 residues. The CDR3: CASSQMLGRGDNEQFF. The DNA for the CDR3 is TGTGCCAGCAGCCAAATGTTAGGGCGGGGTGATAATGAGCAGTTCTTC.

The chain has TRBV19 and TRBJ1-1; possibly TRBD1 for D (6 bases). Germline lookup yields CDR1 LNHDA and CDR2 SQIVND (reference sequence). Trimming took off 2 bases at V and 2 bases at J, with 15 bases between the two ends. CDR3 length equals 16 residues. The CDR3 DNA is TGTGCCAGTAGTATACCTGCGAACAGGGTCAACACTGAAGCTTTCTTT. Translated: CASSIPANRVNTEAFF.

This clone has just a few counts. V gene TRBV29-1 combines with J gene TRBJ1-1, with a possible D match to TRBD1 (5 bases). The CDR3 loop spans 13 amino acids. V gave up 7 bases and J gave up 1 base, with 13 bases separating them. CDR1 and CDR2 (germline): SQVTM, ANQGSEA. CDR3 sequence (DNA): TGCAGCGCCCCGGGACGGACGAACACTGAAGCTTTCTTT. It encodes CSAPGRTNTEAFF.

Written as DNA, the CDR3 is TGCGCCAGCAGCGTCGGGGTCACCTACGAGCAGTACTTC. This encodes CASSVGVTYEQYF. The rearrangement links TRBV5-1 to TRBJ2-7, with TRBD2 as a possible D gene (5 bases). Germline V gene lookup returns CDR1 SGHRS and CDR2 YFSETQ. The CDR3 spans 13 residues. V shed 4 bases and J shed 2 bases, with 10 bases lying between them.

The rearrangement uses TRBV9 and TRBJ1-6, with D possibly matching TRBD1 (5 bases). This CDR3 is built from 17 residues. V was cut by 4 bases and J by 2 bases, with 16 bases left in between. Germline CDR1 and CDR2: SGDLS and YYNGEE. CDR3 coding DNA: TGTGCCAGCAGCTCTACCGCCTCGGGGCCCTATAATTCACCCCTCCACTTT. Amino acid sequence: CASSSTASGPYNSPLHF.

This chain links TRBV21-1 with TRBJ2-2; the table gives TRBD1 as D, unverified against the DNA. TRBV21-1 is given as a pseudogene. CDR3 length equals 13 residues. Here the CDR3 DNA reads TGTGCCAGGACAGGGGATAAAACCGGGGAGCTGTTTTTT. Translating gives CARTGDKTGELFF.

The chain carries TRBV7-2 and TRBJ1-1; D is perhaps TRBD1 (6 bases). This CDR3 has 12 residues. Trimming cost V 6 bases and J 5 bases, with 10 bases left between them. Germline assignment: CDR1 SGHTA and CDR2 FQGNSA. The CDR3: CASRPRGTEAFF. In DNA, the CDR3 is TGTGCCAGCAGGCCAAGGGGGACTGAAGCTTTCTTT. Combining the CDR3 with reference TRBV7-2 and TRBJ1-1 gives the whole variable domain GAGVSQSPSNKVTEKGKDVELRCDPISGHTALYWYRQSLGQGLEFLIYFQGNSAPDKSGLPSDRFSAERTGGSVSTLTIQRTQQEDSAVYLCASRPRGTEAFFGQGTRLTVV.

This chain uses TRBV7-9 with TRBJ1-1; D gene uncertain. V was trimmed by 3 bases and J by 0 bases, leaving 11 bases between them. Germline V lookup: CDR1 SEHNR, CDR2 FQNEAQ (reference sequence). This CDR3 has 15 residues. Here the CDR3 DNA reads TGTGCCAGCAGCTTGGCCGGCCGCATGAACACTGAAGCTTTCTTT. Translation gives CASSLAGRMNTEAFF.

The V call is TRBV4-3, the J call TRBJ2-7; D is undetermined. Germline CDR1 and CDR2: LGHNA and YSLEER. This CDR3 is built from 14 residues. Trimming removed 0 bases from V and 7 bases from J, with 13 bases in between. The CDR3 sequence is CASSQDLVSREQYF. The CDR3 nucleotides read TGCGCCAGCAGCCAAGATCTAGTATCAAGAGAGCAGTACTTC.

This chain joins TRBV6-4 and TRBJ1-2; D remains unclear. Germline CDR1 MRHNA, CDR2 SNTAGT. Trimming took 0 bases from V and 4 from J, leaving 3 bases between them. The CDR3 sequence is 12 residues long. CDR3 coding DNA: TGTGCCAGCAGTGACTCCGGCTATGGCTACACCTTC. This encodes CASSDSGYGYTF.

This chain links TRBV5-1 with TRBJ1-5; D gene ambiguous. The length of the CDR3 is 15 residues. Germline loops: CDR1 SGHRS, CDR2 YFSETQ. Between the trimmed V and J ends, which lost 0 bases and 7 bases, there was a span of 14 bases. CDR3 loop: CASSLGTRLGQPQHF. In DNA form, the CDR3 reads TGCGCCAGCAGCTTGGGAACCAGGCTCGGCCAGCCCCAGCATTTT. Based on the CDR3 plus reference TRBV5-1 and TRBJ1-5, the full variable domain is KAGVTQTPRYLIKTRGQQVTLSCSPISGHRSVSWYQQTPGQGLQFLFEYFSETQRNKGNFPGRFSGRQFSNSRSEMNVSTLELGDSALYLCASSLGTRLGQPQHFGDGTRLSIL.

This chain uses TRBV5-1 with TRBJ2-7; no clear D gene. Per germline, CDR1 SGHRS and CDR2 YFSETQ. The CDR3 extends over 13 amino acids. Trimming took off 2 bases at V and 2 bases at J, with 8 bases between the two ends. Here the CDR3 DNA reads TGCGCCAGCAGCTTTGCCGGACCCTACGAGCAGTACTTC. It translates to CASSFAGPYEQYF.

The chain employs TRBV24-1 and TRBJ2-5; tentative D call: TRBD1 (6 bases). The CDR3 spans 15 residues. Germline V gene lookup returns CDR1 KGHDR and CDR2 SFDVKD. Trimming took 5 bases from V and 1 from J, leaving 13 bases between them. CDR3 sequence (DNA): TGTGCCACCAGTGCCTCGAGGACAGTCCAAGAGACCCAGTACTTC. Translated: CATSASRTVQETQYF.

V usage is TRBV9 and J usage is TRBJ1-1; 12 bases agree with TRBD1. The germline CDR1 and CDR2 sequences are SGDLS and YYNGEE. V was pared by 4 bases and J by 3 bases, with 10 bases of the junction left unmatched. This CDR3 is built from 17 residues. CDR3 loop: CASSRGDRGRLDTEAFF. CDR3 DNA: TGTGCCAGCAGCAGAGGGGACAGGGGGCGACTTGACACTGAAGCTTTCTTT.

The chain employs TRBV19 and TRBJ2-5; D is ambiguous. The CDR3 is 13 amino acids. Germline V lookup: CDR1 LNHDA, CDR2 SQIVND (reference sequence). V was shortened by 3 bases and J by 2 bases, with 7 bases between the two germline ends. CDR3 in DNA: TGTGCCAGTAGTATGGGCAGGCAAGAGACCCAGTACTTC. Its translation is CASSMGRQETQYF.